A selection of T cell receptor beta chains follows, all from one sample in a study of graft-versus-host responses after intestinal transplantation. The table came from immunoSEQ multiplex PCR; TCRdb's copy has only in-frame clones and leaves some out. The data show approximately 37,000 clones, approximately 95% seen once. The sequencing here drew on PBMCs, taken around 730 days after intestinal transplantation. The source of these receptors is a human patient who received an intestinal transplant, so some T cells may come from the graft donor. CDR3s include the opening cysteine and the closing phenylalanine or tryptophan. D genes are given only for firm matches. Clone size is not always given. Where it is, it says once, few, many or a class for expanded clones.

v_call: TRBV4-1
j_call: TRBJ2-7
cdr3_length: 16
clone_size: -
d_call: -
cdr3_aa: CASSQDEKAGSYEQYF
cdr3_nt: TGCGCCAGCAGCCAAGATGAAAAGGCAGGGTCCTACGAGCAGTACTTC

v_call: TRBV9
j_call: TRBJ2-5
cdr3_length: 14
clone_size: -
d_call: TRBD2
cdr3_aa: CASSVEGAGETQYF
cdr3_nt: TGTGCCAGCAGCGTAGAAGGAGCGGGGGAGACCCAGTACTTC

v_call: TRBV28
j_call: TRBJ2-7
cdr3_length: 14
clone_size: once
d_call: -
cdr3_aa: CASSFYGGSYEQYF
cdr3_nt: TGTGCCAGCAGTTTTTACGGCGGGTCCTACGAGCAGTACTTC

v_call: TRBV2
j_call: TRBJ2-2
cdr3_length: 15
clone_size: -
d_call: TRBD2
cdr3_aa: CASVSGTYGTGELFF
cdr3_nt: TGTGCCAGCGTTAGCGGGACTTATGGCACCGGGGAGCTGTTTTTT

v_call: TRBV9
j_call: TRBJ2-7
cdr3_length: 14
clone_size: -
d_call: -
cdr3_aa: CASSVASESREQYF
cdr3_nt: TGTGCCAGCAGCGTCGCGTCCGAGTCACGCGAGCAGTACTTC

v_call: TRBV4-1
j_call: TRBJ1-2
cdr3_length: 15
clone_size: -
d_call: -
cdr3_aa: CASNQVPTGPGGYTF
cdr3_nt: TGCGCCAGCAACCAAGTGCCCACAGGGCCAGGAGGCTACACCTTC

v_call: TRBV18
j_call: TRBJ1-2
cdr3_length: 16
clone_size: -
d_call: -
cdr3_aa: CASSPLEGRVINGYTF
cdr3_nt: TGTGCCAGCTCACCCCTAGAGGGGCGCGTGATTAATGGCTACACCTTC

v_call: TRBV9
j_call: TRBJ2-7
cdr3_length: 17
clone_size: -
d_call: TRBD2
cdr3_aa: CASSPTSSPGTRDEQYF
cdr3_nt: TGTGCCAGCAGCCCTACCTCTTCCCCCGGGACTAGAGACGAGCAGTACTTC

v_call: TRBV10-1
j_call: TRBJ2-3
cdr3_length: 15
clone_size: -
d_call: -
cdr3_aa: CASSESTASTDTQYF
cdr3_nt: TGCGCCAGCAGTGAGTCCACAGCTAGCACAGATACGCAGTATTTT

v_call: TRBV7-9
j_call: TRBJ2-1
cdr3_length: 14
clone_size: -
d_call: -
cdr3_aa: CASSPRTFYNEQFF
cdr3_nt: TGTGCCAGCAGCCCGCGGACGTTTTACAATGAGCAGTTCTTC

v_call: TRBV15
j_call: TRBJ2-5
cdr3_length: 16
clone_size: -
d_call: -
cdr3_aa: CATSRGVQDTQETQYF
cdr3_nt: TGTGCCACCAGCAGAGGGGTGCAAGACACCCAAGAGACCCAGTACTTC

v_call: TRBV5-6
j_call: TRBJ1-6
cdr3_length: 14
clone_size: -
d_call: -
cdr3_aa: CASSLGRLGSPLHF
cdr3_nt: TGTGCCAGCAGCTTGGGCCGTCTGGGTTCACCCCTCCACTTT

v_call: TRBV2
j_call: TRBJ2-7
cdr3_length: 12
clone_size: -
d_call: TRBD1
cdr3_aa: CASRGTGGEQYF
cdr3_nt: TGTGCCAGCAGGGGGACAGGGGGAGAGCAGTACTTC

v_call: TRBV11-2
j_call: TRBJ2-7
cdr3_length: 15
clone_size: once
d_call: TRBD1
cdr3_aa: CASSSEMTGYHEQYF
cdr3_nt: TGTGCCAGCAGCTCGGAAATGACAGGGTACCACGAGCAGTACTTC

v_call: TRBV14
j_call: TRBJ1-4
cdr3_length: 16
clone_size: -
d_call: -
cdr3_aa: CASSQGFGTDPGKLFF
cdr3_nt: TGTGCCAGCAGCCAGGGATTCGGGACGGACCCCGGAAAACTGTTTTTT

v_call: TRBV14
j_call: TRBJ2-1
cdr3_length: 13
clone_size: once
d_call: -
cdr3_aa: CASSQIQSGEQFF
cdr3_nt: TGTGCCAGCAGCCAAATTCAGAGCGGTGAGCAGTTCTTC

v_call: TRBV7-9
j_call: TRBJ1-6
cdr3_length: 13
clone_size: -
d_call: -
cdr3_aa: CASSSEIRGTLHF
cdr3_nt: TGTGCCAGCAGCTCCGAGATTCGCGGAACCCTCCACTTT

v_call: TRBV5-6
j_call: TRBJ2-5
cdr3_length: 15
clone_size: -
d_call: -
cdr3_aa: CASSLVWGPGETQYF
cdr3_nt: TGTGCCAGCAGCTTGGTATGGGGACCTGGGGAGACCCAGTACTTC

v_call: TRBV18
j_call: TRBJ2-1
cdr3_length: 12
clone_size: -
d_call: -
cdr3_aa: CASSWTNNEQFF
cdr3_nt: TGTGCCAGCTCATGGACTAACAATGAGCAGTTCTTC

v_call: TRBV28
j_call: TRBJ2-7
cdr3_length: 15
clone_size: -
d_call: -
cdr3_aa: CASSQGSVGSYEQYF
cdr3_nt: TGTGCCAGCAGTCAGGGGAGTGTAGGCTCCTACGAGCAGTACTTC

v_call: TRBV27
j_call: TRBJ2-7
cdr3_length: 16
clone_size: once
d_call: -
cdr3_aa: CASSLSSLHSNYEQYF
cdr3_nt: TGTGCCAGCAGTCTCTCCTCACTACATTCCAACTACGAGCAGTACTTC

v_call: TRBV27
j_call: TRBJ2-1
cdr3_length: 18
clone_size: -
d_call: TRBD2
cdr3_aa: CASSLSVGGTSSYNEQFF
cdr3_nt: TGTGCCAGCAGTTTATCGGTGGGAGGGACGAGCTCCTACAATGAGCAGTTCTTC

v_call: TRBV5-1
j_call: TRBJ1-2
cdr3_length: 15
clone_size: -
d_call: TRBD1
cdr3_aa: CASSGRTWDSYGYTF
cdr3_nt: TGCGCCAGCAGCGGGAGAACTTGGGACAGCTATGGCTACACCTTC

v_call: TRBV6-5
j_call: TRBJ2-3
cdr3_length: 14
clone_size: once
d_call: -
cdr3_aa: CASSYSGSTDTQYF
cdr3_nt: TGTGCCAGCAGTTACTCGGGCTCCACAGATACGCAGTATTTT

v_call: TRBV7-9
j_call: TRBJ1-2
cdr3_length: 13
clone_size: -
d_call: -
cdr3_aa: CASSLEDSYGYTF
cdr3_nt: TGTGCCAGCAGCTTAGAGGACTCCTATGGCTACACCTTC

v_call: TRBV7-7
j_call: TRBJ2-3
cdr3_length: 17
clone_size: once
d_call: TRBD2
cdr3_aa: CASSPARTSGLTDTQYF
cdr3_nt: TGTGCCAGCAGCCCTGCCCGGACTAGCGGCCTCACAGATACGCAGTATTTT

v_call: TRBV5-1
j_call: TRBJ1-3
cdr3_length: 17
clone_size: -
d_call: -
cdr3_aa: CASSLASGQRFGNTIYF
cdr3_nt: TGCGCCAGCAGCTTGGCGTCAGGCCAGCGATTCGGAAACACCATATATTTT

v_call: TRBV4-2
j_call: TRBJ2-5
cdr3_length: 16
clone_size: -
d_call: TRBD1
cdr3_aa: CASSQDGVGGEETQYF
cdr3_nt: TGTGCCAGCAGCCAAGACGGGGTAGGGGGCGAAGAGACCCAGTACTTC

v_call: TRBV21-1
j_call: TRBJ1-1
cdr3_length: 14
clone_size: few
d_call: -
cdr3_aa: CASGLQGVDTEAFF
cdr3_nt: TGTGCCAGCGGATTACAGGGGGTGGATACTGAAGCTTTCTTT

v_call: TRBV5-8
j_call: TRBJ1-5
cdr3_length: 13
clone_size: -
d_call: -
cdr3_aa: CASSPLGRQPQHF
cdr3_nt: TGCGCCAGCAGCCCCCTGGGCAGGCAGCCCCAGCATTTT

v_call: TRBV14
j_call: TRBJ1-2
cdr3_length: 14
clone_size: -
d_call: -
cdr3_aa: CASSQDWGNYGYTF
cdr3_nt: TGTGCCAGCAGCCAAGATTGGGGTAACTATGGCTACACCTTC

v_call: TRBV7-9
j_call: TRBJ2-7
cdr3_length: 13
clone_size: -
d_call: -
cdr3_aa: CASSLVWSYEQYF
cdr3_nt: TGTGCCAGCAGCTTAGTCTGGTCCTACGAGCAGTACTTC

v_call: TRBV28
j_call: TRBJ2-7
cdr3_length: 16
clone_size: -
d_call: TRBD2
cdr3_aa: CASSSRLAGLDHEQYF
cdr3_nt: TGTGCCAGCAGTTCCCGGCTAGCGGGTTTAGATCACGAGCAGTACTTC

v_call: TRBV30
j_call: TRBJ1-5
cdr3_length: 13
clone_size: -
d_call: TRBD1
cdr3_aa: CAWGTGMGQPQHF
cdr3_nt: TGTGCCTGGGGGACAGGGATGGGCCAGCCCCAGCATTTT

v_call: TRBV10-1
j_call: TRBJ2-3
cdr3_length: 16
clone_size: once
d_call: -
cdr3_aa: CASSERRSPSTDTQYF
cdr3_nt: TGCGCCAGCAGTGAGCGTAGGAGTCCTAGCACAGATACGCAGTATTTT

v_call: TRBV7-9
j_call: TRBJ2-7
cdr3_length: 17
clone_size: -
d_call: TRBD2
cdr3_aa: CASSLGRLAGGPYEQYF
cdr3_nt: TGTGCCAGCAGCTTAGGACGACTAGCGGGAGGCCCCTACGAGCAGTACTTC

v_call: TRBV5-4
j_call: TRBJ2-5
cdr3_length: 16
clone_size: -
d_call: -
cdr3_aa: CASSHAKAEPQETQYF
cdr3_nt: TGTGCCAGCAGCCACGCTAAAGCGGAGCCCCAAGAGACCCAGTACTTC

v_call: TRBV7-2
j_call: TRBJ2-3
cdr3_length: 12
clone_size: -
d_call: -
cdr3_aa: CASSSYSDTQYF
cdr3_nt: TGTGCCAGCAGCTCCTATTCAGATACGCAGTATTTT

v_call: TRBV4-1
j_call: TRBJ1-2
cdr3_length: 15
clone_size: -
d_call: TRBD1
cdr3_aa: CASSPGQGSFYGYTF
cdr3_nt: TGCGCCAGCAGCCCCGGACAGGGATCTTTCTATGGCTACACCTTC

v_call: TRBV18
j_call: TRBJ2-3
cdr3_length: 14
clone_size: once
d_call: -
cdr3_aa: CASSPISGTDTQYF
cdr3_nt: TGTGCCAGCTCACCAATTTCCGGCACAGATACGCAGTATTTT

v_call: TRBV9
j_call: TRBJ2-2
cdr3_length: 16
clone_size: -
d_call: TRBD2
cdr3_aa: CASSVEGLAETGELFF
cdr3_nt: TGTGCCAGCAGCGTAGAAGGACTAGCGGAGACCGGGGAGCTGTTTTTT

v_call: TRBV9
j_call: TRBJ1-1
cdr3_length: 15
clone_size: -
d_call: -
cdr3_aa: CASSVGSGANTEAFF
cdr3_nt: TGTGCCAGCAGCGTAGGGTCAGGGGCAAACACTGAAGCTTTCTTT

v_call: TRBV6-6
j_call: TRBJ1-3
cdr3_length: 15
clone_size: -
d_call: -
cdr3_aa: CASKAVTASGNTIYF
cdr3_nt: TGTGCCAGCAAGGCGGTGACAGCCTCTGGAAACACCATATATTTT

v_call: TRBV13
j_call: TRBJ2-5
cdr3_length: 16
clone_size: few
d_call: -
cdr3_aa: CASSGSRTDVQETQYF
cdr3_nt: TGTGCCAGCAGCGGCTCCCGGACAGACGTCCAAGAGACCCAGTACTTC

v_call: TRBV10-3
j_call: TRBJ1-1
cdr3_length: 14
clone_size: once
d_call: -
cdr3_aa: CAARPQGKETEAFF
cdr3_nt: TGTGCCGCCCGGCCGCAGGGGAAGGAGACTGAAGCTTTCTTT

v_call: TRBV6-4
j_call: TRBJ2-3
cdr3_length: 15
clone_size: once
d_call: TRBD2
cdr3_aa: CASSDSAGGADTQYF
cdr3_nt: TGTGCCAGCAGTGACTCGGCTGGGGGGGCAGATACGCAGTATTTT

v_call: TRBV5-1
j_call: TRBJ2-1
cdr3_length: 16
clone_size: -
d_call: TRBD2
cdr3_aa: CASSSLGTSGNNEQFF
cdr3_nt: TGCGCCAGCAGCTCCCTCGGGACTAGCGGGAACAATGAGCAGTTCTTC